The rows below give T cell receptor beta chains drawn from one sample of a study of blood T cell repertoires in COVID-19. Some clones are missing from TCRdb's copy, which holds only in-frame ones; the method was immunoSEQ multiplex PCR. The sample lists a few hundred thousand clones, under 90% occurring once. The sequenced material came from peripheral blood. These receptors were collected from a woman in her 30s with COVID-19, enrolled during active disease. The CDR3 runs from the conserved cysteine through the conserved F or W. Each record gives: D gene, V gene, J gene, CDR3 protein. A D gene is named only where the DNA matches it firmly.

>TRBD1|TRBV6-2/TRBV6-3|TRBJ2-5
CASSYGQGARETQYF
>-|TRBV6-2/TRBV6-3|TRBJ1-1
CASSVQGWNTEAFF
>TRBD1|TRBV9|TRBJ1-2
CASSARQGTNYGYTF
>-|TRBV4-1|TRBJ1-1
CASSQDFTDSLNTEAFF
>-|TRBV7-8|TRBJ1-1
CANSKGVNTEAFF
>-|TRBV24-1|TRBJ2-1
CATGSRGRNEQFF
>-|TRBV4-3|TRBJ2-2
CASSQLLGNTGELFF
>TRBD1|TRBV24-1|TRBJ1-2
CATSDSGQGAPRGYTF
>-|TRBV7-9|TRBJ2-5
CASSIRRQDQETQYF
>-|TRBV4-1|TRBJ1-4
CASRGGSWKLFF